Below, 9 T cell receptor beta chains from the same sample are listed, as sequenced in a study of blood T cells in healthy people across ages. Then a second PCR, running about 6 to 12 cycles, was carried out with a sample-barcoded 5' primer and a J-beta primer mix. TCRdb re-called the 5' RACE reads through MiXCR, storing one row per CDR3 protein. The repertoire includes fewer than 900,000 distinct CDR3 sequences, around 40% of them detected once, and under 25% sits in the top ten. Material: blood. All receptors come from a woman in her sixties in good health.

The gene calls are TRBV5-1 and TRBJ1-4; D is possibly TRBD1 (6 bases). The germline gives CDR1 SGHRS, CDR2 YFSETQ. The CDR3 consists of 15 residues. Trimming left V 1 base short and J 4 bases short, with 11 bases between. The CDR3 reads CASSLLQGINEKLFF. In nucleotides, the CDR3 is TGCGCCAGCAGCTTGTTACAGGGTATTAATGAAAAACTGTTTTTT.

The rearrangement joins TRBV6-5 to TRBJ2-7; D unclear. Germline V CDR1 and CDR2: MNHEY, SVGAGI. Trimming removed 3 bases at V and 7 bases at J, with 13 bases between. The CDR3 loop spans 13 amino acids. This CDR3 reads CASSYHVAGEQYF. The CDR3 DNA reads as TGTGCCAGCAGTTATCACGTGGCCGGAGAGCAGTACTTC.

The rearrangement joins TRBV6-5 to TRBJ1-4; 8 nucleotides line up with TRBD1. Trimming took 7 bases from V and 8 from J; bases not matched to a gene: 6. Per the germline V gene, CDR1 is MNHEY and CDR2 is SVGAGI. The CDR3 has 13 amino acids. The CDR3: CASTDRGGEKLFF. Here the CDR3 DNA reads TGTGCCAGCACCGACAGGGGAGGGGAAAAACTGTTTTTT.

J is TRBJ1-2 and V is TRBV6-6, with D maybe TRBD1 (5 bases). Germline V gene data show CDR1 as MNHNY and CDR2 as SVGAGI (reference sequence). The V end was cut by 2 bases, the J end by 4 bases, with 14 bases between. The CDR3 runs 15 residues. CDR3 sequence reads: CASSYQAGKSYGYTF. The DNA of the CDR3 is TGTGCCAGCAGTTACCAGGCAGGGAAAAGCTATGGCTACACCTTC.

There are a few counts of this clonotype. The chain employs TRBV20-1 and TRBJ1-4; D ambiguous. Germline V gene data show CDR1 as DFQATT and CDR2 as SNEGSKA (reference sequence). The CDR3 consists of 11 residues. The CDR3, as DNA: TGCAGCGGTCGAGACCTAGAAAAACTGTTTTTT. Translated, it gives CSGRDLEKLFF.

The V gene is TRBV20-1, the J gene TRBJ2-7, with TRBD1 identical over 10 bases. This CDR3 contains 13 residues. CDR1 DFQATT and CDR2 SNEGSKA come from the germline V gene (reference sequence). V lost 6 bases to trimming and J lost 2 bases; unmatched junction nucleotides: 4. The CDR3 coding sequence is TGCAGTGCACTAGACAGGGGGCCCTACGAGCAGTACTTC. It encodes CSALDRGPYEQYF.

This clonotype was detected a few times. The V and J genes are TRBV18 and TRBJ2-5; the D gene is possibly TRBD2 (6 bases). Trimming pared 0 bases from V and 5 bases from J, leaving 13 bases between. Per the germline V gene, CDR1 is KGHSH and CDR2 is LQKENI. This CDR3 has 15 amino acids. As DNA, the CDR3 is TGTGCCAGCTCACCACCGTCTTCTAGCGAGGAGACCCAGTACTTC. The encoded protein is CASSPPSSSEETQYF.

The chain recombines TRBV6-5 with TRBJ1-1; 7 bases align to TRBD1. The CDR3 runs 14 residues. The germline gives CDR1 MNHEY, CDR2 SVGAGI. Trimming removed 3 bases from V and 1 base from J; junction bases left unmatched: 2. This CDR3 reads CASSYEGANTEAFF. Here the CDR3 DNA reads TGTGCCAGCAGTTATGAGGGGGCGAACACTGAAGCTTTCTTT.

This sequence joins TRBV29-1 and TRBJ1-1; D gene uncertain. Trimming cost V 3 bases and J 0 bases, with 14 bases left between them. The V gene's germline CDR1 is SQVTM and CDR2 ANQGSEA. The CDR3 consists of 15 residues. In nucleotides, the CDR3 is TGCAGCGTTGACTTTGGGCAGTCCATGAACACTGAAGCTTTCTTT. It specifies CSVDFGQSMNTEAFF.